This T cell receptor (beta chain) is from a study of CD8+CD57+ T cells in acquired aplastic anemia (dated by TCRdb to 2017 to 2018). Regarding the research as a whole: On average, sorted CD4+ and CD8+ cells yielded about 3 ug of extracted DNA, with a range of about 0.19 to 30 ug. CD8+CD57+ expansion was defined as a frequency above the mean frequency observed in healthy subjects. Points the paper makes about the study in general: Although roughly 29 CD8+ CDR3 sequences were shared by patients and controls, these sequences appeared highly expressed in patients and within the immunodominant clones of patients. No significant difference in CD8+ Simpson's diversity was found between patients and healthy controls (P=0.060).

The patients picked for sequencing were ones in whom flow cytometry had shown an expansion of CD8+CD57+ cells. All patients had severe acquired aplastic anemia diagnosed by International Study of Aplastic Anemia and Agranulocytosis and Camitta criteria. At the time blood was sampled, none of the patients had received any therapy. The study deep-sequenced TCR repertoires of sorted CD4+ and CD8+ blood T cells from severe aplastic anemia patients and healthy subjects. Patients were enrolled in the USA under clinicaltrials.gov protocols 00001620, 01623167, 00001397, 00071045, 00081523 and 00961064. Ficoll-Paque density gradient centrifugation was used to isolate peripheral blood mononuclear cells. CD4+ and CD8+ T cells were sorted by FACS or magnetic beads before DNA extraction. This clonotype was counted many times. Its antigen specificity is not known. No per-base quality is available; no much larger clone lies one base away.

TCR beta VDJ combination and CDR3 sequence profiling used genomic DNA as the template. TCR repertoire sequencing was run on an Illumina HiSeq 2000. Per the authors' processing: TRBV/TRBJ rearrangement plots, CDR3 size and DJ length profiles, and Simpson's diversity index were used to evaluate the repertoires. The most abundant DNA sequence in the deep sequencing data was taken as the immunodominant clone. CDR3 amino acid sequences were checked for sharing across subjects and were also compared against the VDJdb database and published repertoires. TCRdb itself trimmed the public reads at Q25 with fastp, ran MiXCR and retained productive beta chains. Records with the same CDR3 protein are collapsed into one entry carrying the most frequent genes and DNA. The V and J calls follow TCRdb's processing rather than the paper's. This sample holds more than 45,000 distinct CDR3 sequences; 55% to 70% were observed only once. Jointly, the top ten make up approximately 15% of the sample.

The CDR3 contains 13 residues, cysteine and phenylalanine counted. Just the 39-base CDR3 DNA is kept, in frame starting at base 1. The CDR1 and CDR2 encoded by the germline V gene are MNHEY and SVGEGT. Trimming removed 5 bases from V and 2 bases from J, leaving 10 bases between the germline ends. The receptor's source is a human donor with aplastic anemia. Sample: sorted CD4+, CD8+, or CD8+CD57+ T cells (not recorded which) from PBMCs. Recombination joined TRBV6-2 or TRBV6-3 with TRBJ2-7; tentative D gene TRBD1, with 5 bases matching. This receptor has the CDR3 CASSATETYEQYF. The bases read TGTGCCAGCAGTGCGACAGAAACCTACGAGCAGTACTTC.